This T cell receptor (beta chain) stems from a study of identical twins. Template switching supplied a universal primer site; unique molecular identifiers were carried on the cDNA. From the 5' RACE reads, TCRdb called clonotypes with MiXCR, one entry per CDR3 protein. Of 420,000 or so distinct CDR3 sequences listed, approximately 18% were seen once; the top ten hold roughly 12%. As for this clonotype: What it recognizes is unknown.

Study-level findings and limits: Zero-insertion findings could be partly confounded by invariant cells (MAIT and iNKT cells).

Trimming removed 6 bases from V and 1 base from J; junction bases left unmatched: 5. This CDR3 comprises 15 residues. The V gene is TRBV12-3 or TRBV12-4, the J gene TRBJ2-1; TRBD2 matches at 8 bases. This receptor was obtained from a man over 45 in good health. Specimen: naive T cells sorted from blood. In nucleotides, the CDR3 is TGTGCCAGCAGGGTAGCGGGACCTTCCTACAATGAGCAGTTCTTC. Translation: CASRVAGPSYNEQFF.